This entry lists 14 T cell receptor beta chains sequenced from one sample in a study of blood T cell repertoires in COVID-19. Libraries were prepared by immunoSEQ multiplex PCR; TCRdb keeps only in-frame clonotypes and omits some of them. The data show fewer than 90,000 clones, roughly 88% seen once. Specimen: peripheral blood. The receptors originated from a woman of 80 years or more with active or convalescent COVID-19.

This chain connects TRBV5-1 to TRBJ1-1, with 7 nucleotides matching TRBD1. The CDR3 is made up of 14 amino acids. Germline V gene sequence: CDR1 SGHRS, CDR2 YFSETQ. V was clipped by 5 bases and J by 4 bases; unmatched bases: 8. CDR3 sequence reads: CASSVRGDFTEAFF. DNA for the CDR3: TGCGCCAGCAGTGTCAGGGGGGATTTCACTGAAGCTTTCTTT.

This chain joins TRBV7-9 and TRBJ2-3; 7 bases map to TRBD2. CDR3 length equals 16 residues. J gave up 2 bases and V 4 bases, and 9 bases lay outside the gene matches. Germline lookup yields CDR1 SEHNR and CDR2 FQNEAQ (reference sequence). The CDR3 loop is CASSSRGRDPTDTQYF. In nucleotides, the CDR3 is TGTGCCAGCAGCTCCAGAGGGAGGGACCCCACAGATACGCAGTATTTT. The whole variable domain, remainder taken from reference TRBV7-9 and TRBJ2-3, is DTGVSQNPRHKITKRGQNVTFRCDPISEHNRLYWYRQTLGQGPEFLTYFQNEAQLEKSRLLSDRFSAERPKGSFSTLEIQRTEQGDSAMYLCASSSRGRDPTDTQYFGPGTRLTVL.

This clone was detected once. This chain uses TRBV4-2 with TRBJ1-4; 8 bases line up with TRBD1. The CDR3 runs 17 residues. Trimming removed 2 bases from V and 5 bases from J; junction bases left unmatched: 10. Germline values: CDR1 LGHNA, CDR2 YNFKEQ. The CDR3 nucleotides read TGTGCCAGCAGCCAACAACAGGGGGGCTTTTTCAATGAAAAACTGTTTTTT. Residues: CASSQQQGGFFNEKLFF.

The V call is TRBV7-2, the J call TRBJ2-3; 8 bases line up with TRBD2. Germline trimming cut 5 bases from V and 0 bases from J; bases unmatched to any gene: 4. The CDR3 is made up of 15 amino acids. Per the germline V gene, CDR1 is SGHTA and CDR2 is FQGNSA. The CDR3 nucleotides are TGTGCCAGCAGCCGGACTAGCTTAAGCACAGATACGCAGTATTTT. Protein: CASSRTSLSTDTQYF. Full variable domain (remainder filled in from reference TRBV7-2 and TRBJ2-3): GAGVSQSPSNKVTEKGKDVELRCDPISGHTALYWYRQSLGQGLEFLIYFQGNSAPDKSGLPSDRFSAERTGGSVSTLTIQRTQQEDSAVYLCASSRTSLSTDTQYFGPGTRLTVL.

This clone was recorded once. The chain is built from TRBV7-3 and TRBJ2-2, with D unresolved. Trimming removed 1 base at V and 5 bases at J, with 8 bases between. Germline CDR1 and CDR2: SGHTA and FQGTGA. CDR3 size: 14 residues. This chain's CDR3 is CASSLRSRTGELFF. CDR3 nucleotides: TGTGCCAGCAGCTTAAGGTCGAGGACCGGGGAGCTGTTTTTT. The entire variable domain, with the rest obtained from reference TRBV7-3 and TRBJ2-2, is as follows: GAGVSQTPSNKVTEKGKYVELRCDPISGHTALYWYRQSLGQGPEFLIYFQGTGAADDSGLPNDRFFAVRPEGSVSTLKIQRTERGDSAVYLCASSLRSRTGELFFGEGSRLTVL.

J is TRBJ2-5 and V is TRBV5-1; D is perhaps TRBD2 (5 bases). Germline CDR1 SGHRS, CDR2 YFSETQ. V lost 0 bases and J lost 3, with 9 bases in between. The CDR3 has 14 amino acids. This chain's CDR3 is CASSLAGVEETQYF. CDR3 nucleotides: TGCGCCAGCAGCTTGGCCGGGGTCGAAGAGACCCAGTACTTC.

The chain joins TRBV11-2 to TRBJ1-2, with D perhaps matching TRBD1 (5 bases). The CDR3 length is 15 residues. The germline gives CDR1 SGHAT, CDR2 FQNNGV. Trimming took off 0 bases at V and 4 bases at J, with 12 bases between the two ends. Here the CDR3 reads CASSLEWLGGYGYTF. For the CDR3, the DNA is TGTGCCAGCAGCTTAGAGTGGCTGGGGGGCTATGGCTACACCTTC.

CDR3 sequence: CASSANPGFPDTQYF. CDR3 coding DNA: TGTGCCAGCAGCGCCAACCCGGGATTTCCAGATACGCAGTATTTT. The genes are TRBV6-4 and TRBJ2-3; D is possibly TRBD2 (5 bases). Germline CDR1 reads MRHNA; CDR2 reads SNTAGT. V lost 6 bases to trimming and J lost 4 bases, with 17 bases between them. The length of the CDR3 is 15 residues.

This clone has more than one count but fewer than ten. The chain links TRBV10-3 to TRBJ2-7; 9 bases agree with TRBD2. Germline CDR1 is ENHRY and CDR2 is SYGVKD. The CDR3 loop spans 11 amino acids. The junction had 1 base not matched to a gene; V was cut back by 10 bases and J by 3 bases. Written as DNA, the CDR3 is TGTGCCAGCGGGGGGGGCTACGAGCAGTACTTC. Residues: CASGGGYEQYF.

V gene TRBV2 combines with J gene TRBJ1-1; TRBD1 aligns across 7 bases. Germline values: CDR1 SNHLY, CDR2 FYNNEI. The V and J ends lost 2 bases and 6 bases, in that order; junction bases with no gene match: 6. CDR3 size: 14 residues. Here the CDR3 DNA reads TGTGCCAGCAGTGAAAGTCAGGGGGTTTCTGAAGCTTTCTTT. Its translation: CASSESQGVSEAFF.

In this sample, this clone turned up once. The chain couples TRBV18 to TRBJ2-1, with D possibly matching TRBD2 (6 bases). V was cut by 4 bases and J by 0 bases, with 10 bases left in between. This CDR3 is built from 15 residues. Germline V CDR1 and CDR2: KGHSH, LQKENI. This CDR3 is CASSLAGSSYNEQFF. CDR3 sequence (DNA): TGTGCCAGCTCACTGGCGGGGAGCTCCTACAATGAGCAGTTCTTC.

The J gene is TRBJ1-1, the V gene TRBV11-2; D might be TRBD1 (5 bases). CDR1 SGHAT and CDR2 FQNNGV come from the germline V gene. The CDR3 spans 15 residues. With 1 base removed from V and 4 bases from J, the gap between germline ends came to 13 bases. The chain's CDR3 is CASSLVWGSGTEAFF. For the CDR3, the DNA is TGTGCCAGCAGCTTAGTTTGGGGCTCGGGCACTGAAGCTTTCTTT. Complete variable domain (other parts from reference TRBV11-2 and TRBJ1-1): EAGVAQSPRYKIIEKRQSVAFWCNPISGHATLYWYQQILGQGPKLLIQFQNNGVVDDSQLPKDRFSAERLKGVDSTLKIQPAKLEDSAVYLCASSLVWGSGTEAFFGQGTRLTVV.

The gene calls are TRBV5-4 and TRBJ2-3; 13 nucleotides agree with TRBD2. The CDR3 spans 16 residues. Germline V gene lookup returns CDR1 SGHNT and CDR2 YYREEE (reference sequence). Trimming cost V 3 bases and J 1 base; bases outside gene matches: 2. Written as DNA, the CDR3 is TGTGCCAGCAGCTCAGGGACTAGCGGGGGCACAGATACGCAGTATTTT. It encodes CASSSGTSGGTDTQYF. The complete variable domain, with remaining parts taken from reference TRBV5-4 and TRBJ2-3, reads ETGVTQSPTHLIKTRGQQVTLRCSSQSGHNTVSWYQQALGQGPQFIFQYYREEENGRGNFPPRFSGLQFPNYSSELNVNALELDDSALYLCASSSGTSGGTDTQYFGPGTRLTVL.

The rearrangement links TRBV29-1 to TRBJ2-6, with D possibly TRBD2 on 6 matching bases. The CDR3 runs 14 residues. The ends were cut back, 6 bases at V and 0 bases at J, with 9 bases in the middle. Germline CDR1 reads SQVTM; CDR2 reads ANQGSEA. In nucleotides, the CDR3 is TGCAGCGTGCCGCGGGGCTCTGGGGCCAACGTCCTGACTTTC. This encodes CSVPRGSGANVLTF. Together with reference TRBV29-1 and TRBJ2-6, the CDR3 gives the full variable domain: SAVISQKPSRDICQRGTSLTIQCQVDSQVTMMFWYRQQPGQSLTLIATANQGSEATYESGFVIDKFPISRPNLTFSTLTVSNMSPEDSSIYLCSVPRGSGANVLTFGAGSRLTVL.